This T cell receptor beta chain was sequenced for a study of response to subunit inactivated influenza vaccine. Study conclusions and caveats: Every seasonal influenza vaccination brings in few new T cells, the authors suggested.

This CDR3 comprises 14 residues. Germline V gene sequence: CDR1 MGHDK, CDR2 SYGVNS. The germline V and J ends were trimmed by 5 bases and 9 bases, with 17 bases remaining between them. TCRdb ran MiXCR on the RT-PCR reads and lists one entry per CDR3 protein. The table records about 310,000 distinct CDR3 sequences, around 20% of them present only once. This clonotype appeared a few times. What it binds is unknown. This TCR was sampled from a man aged 50 to 75 who received an inactivated influenza vaccine. This sample comprised PBMCs from blood, obtained less than 22 months after vaccination. V and J are TRBV25-1 and TRBJ2-1, with D perhaps matching TRBD1 (7 bases). The CDR3 coding sequence is TGTGCCAGCAGTCGACAGGGAGGATCGATTGAGCAGTTCTTC. It encodes CASSRQGGSIEQFF.